The rows below give T cell receptor beta chains drawn from one sample of a study of cytomegalovirus exposure and HLA in healthy donors. Some clones are missing from TCRdb's copy, which holds only in-frame ones; the method was immunoSEQ multiplex PCR. The data hold about 180,000 clones, with around 80% observed a single time. The sequencing input was PBMCs. The receptors were sampled from a man aged 18-30 years in good health and CMV-seronegative. CDR3s include the opening cysteine and the closing phenylalanine or tryptophan.

TRBV7-2	TRBJ1-1	CASRPGTGPEAFF
TRBV9	TRBJ1-2	CASSVGAGNYGYTF
TRBV6-6	TRBJ2-1	CASSYSSGQAYNEQFF
TRBV7-9	TRBJ2-1	CASSLVYSRANEQFF
TRBV30	TRBJ2-1	CAWSAGLALGNEQFF
TRBV7-3	TRBJ2-2	CASSLFPVRDRGQMDTGELFF
TRBV21-1	TRBJ2-1	CASTARGTSGYNEQFF
TRBV15	TRBJ1-5	CATSRRADQPQHF
TRBV7-9	TRBJ2-5	CASSRTSGGGTQYF
TRBV5-1	NA	CASSVQGANEQYF
TRBV2	TRBJ1-5	CASSREVNQPQHF
TRBV7-2	TRBJ1-1	CASSLAGLEAFF
TRBV19	TRBJ1-2	CATSGGTYGYTF
TRBV7-8	TRBJ2-3	CASSPGRQGQADTQYF
TRBV7-9	TRBJ1-1	CASSLWVTGSAEAFF
TRBV15	TRBJ2-7	CATSRDESRDRDRRYEQYF
TRBV21-1	TRBJ2-2	CASSKVSGGIVTGELFF
TRBV7-2	TRBJ1-2	CASSLVEKGYTF
TRBV19	TRBJ1-5	CASSMAHSNQPQHF
TRBV7-9	TRBJ2-1	CASSLGQNEQFF
TRBV5-6	TRBJ1-2	CASSLGFRGRAEGGYTF
TRBV7-8	TRBJ2-7	CASSGLARYEQYF
TRBV30	TRBJ1-1	CAWGTGEITEAFF
TRBV4-2	TRBJ2-1	CASSQRLAGYNEQFF
TRBV5-3	TRBJ2-2	CARSTGLASAGELFF